The 2 T cell receptor beta chains reported below all come from one sample, sequenced in a study of lymphopenia after photon versus proton radiotherapy. Assay used: immunoSEQ multiplex PCR; TCRdb lists only in-frame clones, some missing. Found here are tens of thousands of clones, over 70% of them singletons; the top ten hold 9.5% to 14%. Sequencing was performed on peripheral blood, taken from a patient treated with proton-based radiotherapy. These receptors all stem from an older man with esophageal cancer.

The chain is built from TRBV4-3 and TRBJ2-5; 7 bases align to TRBD2. The V gene end was trimmed by 3 bases and the J gene end by 7 bases; junction bases not matched to a gene: 8. Germline V gene sequence: CDR1 LGHNA, CDR2 YSLEER. The CDR3 spans 14 residues. CDR3 in DNA: TGCGCCAGCAGCCAGGGGACGTCGGGGGGGACCCAGTACTTC. Its protein is CASSQGTSGGTQYF.

This clone was seen more than once but under ten times. The chain employs TRBV6-1 and TRBJ2-3, with 7 bases fitting TRBD1. The CDR3 length is 13 residues. Germline V gene data show CDR1 as MNHNS and CDR2 as SASEGT. The V and J ends lost 11 bases and 2 bases, in that order; junction bases with no gene match: 7. CDR3 loop: CAVGQPPTDTQYF. CDR3 coding DNA: TGTGCCGTGGGACAGCCTCCCACAGATACGCAGTATTTT.